A selection of T cell receptor beta chains follows, all from one sample in a study of CD8 T cells in Susac syndrome. TCRdb re-derived calls from the immunoSEQ multiplex PCR reads in MiXCR, one entry per CDR3 protein. This table holds approximately 190,000 distinct CDR3 sequences, roughly 96% found once. The material sequenced was CD4+ T cells from PBMCs. Receptor source: a human donor with multiple sclerosis. Each CDR3 is given with its conserved first and last residue. The order of the fields is V gene, D gene, clone size, J gene, CDR3 DNA, CDR3 protein. A D gene is named only where the DNA matches it firmly. Not all rows give a size; the values are once, few, many and, for expanded clones, a class.

TRBV3-1,-,-,TRBJ2-3,TGTGCCAGCAGCCAAGATGGGGTCGTGCGCACAGATACGCAGTATTTT,CASSQDGVVRTDTQYF
TRBV15,TRBD1,-,TRBJ1-2,TGTGCCACCAGCAGACCCGGAGAAGGGGGCGGCTACACCTTC,CATSRPGEGGGYTF
TRBV5-1,-,-,TRBJ2-7,TGCGCCAGCAGCTTGGTCGCCGGGACAACGTACGAGCAGTACTTC,CASSLVAGTTYEQYF
TRBV2,-,-,TRBJ2-3,TGTGCCAGCAGGAGGGCAACGGGCACAGATACGCAGTATTTT,CASRRATGTDTQYF
TRBV7-9,-,-,TRBJ1-4,TGTGCCCTCCCCGGGACATTCAATGAAAAACTGTTTTTT,CALPGTFNEKLFF
TRBV30,TRBD1,-,TRBJ2-7,TGTGCCTGGCAAACAGGGGGCGAGCAGTACTTC,CAWQTGGEQYF
TRBV4-1,TRBD1,-,TRBJ2-7,TGCGCCAGCAGCCCGACAGGGGGCACATCCTACGAGCAGTACTTC,CASSPTGGTSYEQYF
TRBV9,TRBD1,once,TRBJ1-2,TGTGCCAGCAGCGTAGGTCGACAGGGGGCTTCGGACGGCTACACCTTC,CASSVGRQGASDGYTF
TRBV29-1,TRBD2,-,TRBJ2-3,TGCAGCGTTTCTATCGGTAGCGGGGATACGCAGTATTTT,CSVSIGSGDTQYF
TRBV29-1,TRBD1,-,TRBJ1-5,TGCAGCGCGTCAGGGGGGCTCAATCAGCCCCAGCATTTT,CSASGGLNQPQHF
TRBV4-1,-,-,TRBJ2-5,TGCGCCAGCAGCCAAGGGTTTGAGGGGCGAGAGACCCAGTACTTC,CASSQGFEGRETQYF
TRBV20-1,-,once,TRBJ2-7,TGCAGTGCTAAGGGACGCCGGTCGGACGAGCAGTACTTC,CSAKGRRSDEQYF
TRBV29-1,-,-,TRBJ2-6,TGCAGCGTTGTGGTCTCTGGGGCCAACGTCCTGACTTTC,CSVVVSGANVLTF
TRBV7-9,TRBD2,-,TRBJ2-1,TGTGCCAGCAGCCACATGACCTCGGGAGGGAACAATGAGCAGTTCTTC,CASSHMTSGGNNEQFF
TRBV20-1,TRBD2,-,TRBJ2-5,TGCAGTGCTAGACCGGGACTAGCGGGGCAAGAGACCCAGTACTTC,CSARPGLAGQETQYF
TRBV7-9,-,-,TRBJ1-2,TGTGCCAGCAGCTTAGATGGAAGGGGCTACACCTTC,CASSLDGRGYTF
TRBV9,-,-,TRBJ1-1,TGTGCCAGCAGCCTACGGGTCAGGAGCACTGAAGCTTTCTTT,CASSLRVRSTEAFF
TRBV15,-,-,TRBJ2-7,TGTGCCACCAGCATCCCCCGGAGAGGGGAGCAGTACTTC,CATSIPRRGEQYF
TRBV9,TRBD2,-,TRBJ2-3,TGTGCCAGTTCCAACCTAGCGGGGACAGATACGCAGTATTTT,CASSNLAGTDTQYF
TRBV4-1,TRBD1,-,TRBJ2-1,TGCGCCAGCAGCCGACTAGAGGGACAGGGGGTACGGAATGAGCAGTTCTTC,CASSRLEGQGVRNEQFF
TRBV30,-,-,TRBJ1-6,TGTGCCTGGATTGGGGTTCCCAATTCACCCCTCCACTTT,CAWIGVPNSPLHF
TRBV5-1,-,-,TRBJ2-3,TGCGCCAGCAGCTTGGCTGGCTTCTCCACAGATACGCAGTATTTT,CASSLAGFSTDTQYF
TRBV7-9,-,-,TRBJ1-1,TGTGCCAGCAGCTTAATTGGTAACACTGAAGCTTTCTTT,CASSLIGNTEAFF
TRBV12-5,-,-,TRBJ2-1,TGTGCTAGTGCAGGGTCGGGTGAGCAGTTCTTC,CASAGSGEQFF
TRBV25-1,-,-,TRBJ2-7,TGTGCCAGCAGGTCCTTATCGGGATCTCCAAACGCACAGCAGTACTTC,CASRSLSGSPNAQQYF
TRBV2,-,-,TRBJ1-1,TGTGCCGAACTTTCGGCCCTGGGCACTGAAGCTTTCTTT,CAELSALGTEAFF